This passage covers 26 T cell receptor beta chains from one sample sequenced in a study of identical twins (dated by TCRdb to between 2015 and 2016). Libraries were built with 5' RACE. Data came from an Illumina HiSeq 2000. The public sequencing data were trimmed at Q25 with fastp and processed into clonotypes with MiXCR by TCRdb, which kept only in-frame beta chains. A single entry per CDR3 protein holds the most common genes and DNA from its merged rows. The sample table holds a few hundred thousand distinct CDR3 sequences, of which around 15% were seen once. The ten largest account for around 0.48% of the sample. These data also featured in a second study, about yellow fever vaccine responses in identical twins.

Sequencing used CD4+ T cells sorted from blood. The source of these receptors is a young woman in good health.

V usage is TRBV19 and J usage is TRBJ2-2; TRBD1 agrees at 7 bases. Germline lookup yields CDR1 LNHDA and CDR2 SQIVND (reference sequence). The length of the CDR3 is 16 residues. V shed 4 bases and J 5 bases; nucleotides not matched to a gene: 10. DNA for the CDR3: TGTGCCAGTAGTACGACCCGGGACAGTCCGACCGGGGAGCTGTTTTTT. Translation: CASSTTRDSPTGELFF.

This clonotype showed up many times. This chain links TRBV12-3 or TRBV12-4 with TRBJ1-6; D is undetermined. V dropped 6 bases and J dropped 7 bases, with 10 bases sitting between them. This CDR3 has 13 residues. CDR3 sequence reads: CASSPGVNSPLHF. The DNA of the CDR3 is TGTGCCAGCAGCCCGGGAGTGAATTCACCCCTCCACTTT.

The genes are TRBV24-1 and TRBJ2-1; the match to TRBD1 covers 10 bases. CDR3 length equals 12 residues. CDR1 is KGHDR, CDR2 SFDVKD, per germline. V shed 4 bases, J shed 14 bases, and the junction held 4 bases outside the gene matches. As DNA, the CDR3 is TGTGCCACCAGTGACCCGGACAGGGGGGAGTTCTTC. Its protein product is CATSDPDRGEFF.

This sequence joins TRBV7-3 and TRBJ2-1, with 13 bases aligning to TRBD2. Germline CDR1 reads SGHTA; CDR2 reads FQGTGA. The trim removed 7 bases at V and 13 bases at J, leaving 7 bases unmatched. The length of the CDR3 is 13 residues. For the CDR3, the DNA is TGTGCCAGCAACTCACTAGCGGGAGGGCCTCAGTTCTTC. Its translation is CASNSLAGGPQFF.

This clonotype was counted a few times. In DNA form, the CDR3 reads TGTGCCATCAGTGATGGGACAAAGCCCTACGAGCAGTACGTC. It encodes CAISDGTKPYEQYV. This chain joins TRBV10-3 and TRBJ2-7, with D perhaps TRBD1 (6 bases). CDR1 is ENHRY and CDR2 is SYGVKD in the germline V gene. CDR3 length: 14 amino acids. The ends were cut back, 3 bases at V and 2 bases at J, with 11 bases in the middle.

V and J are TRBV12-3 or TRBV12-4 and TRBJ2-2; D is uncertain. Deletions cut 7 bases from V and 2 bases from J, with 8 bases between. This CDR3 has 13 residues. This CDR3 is CASKDVNTGELFF. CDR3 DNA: TGTGCCAGCAAGGATGTAAACACCGGGGAGCTGTTTTTT.

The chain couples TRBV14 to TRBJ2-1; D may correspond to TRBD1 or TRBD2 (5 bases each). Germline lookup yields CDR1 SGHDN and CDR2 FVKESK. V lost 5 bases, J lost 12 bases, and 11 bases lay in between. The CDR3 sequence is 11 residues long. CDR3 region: CASSAGTPQFF. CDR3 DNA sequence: TGTGCCAGCAGCGCCGGGACCCCGCAGTTCTTC. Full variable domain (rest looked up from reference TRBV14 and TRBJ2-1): EAGVTQFPSHSVIEKGQTVTLRCDPISGHDNLYWYRRVMGKEIKFLLHFVKESKQDESGMPNNRFLAERTGGTYSTLKVQPAELEDSGVYFCASSAGTPQFFGPGTRLTVL.

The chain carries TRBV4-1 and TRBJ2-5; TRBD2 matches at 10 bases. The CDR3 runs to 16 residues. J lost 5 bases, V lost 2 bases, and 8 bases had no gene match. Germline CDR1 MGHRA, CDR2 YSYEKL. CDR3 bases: TGCGCCAGCAGCCAATTCAGCGGGGGGGCTCGGGAGACCCAGTACTTC. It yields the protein CASSQFSGGARETQYF.

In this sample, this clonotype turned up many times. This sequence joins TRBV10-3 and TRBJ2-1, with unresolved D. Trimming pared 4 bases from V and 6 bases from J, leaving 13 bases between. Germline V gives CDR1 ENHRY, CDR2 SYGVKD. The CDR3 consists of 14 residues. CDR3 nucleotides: TGTGCCATCAGTGGCCGGTTCGGTTCCAATGAGCAGTTCTTC. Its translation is CAISGRFGSNEQFF.

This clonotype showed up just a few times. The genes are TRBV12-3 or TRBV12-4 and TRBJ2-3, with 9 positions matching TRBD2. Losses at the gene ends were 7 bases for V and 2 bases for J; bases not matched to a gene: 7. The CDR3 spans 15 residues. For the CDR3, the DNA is TGTGCCAGCACCCCGGGACTAGCCTTCACAGATACGCAGTATTTT. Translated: CASTPGLAFTDTQYF.

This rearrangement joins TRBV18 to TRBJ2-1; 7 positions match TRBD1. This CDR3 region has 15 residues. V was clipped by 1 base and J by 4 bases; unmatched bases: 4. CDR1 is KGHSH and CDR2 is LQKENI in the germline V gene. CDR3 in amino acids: CASSPLEQGYNEQFF. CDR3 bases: TGTGCCAGCTCACCACTGGAACAGGGGTACAATGAGCAGTTCTTC.

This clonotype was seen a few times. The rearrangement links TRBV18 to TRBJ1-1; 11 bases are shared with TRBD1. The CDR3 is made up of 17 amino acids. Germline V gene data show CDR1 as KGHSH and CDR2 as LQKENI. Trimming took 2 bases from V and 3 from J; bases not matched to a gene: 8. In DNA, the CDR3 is TGTGCCAGCTCACCAACTAGGACAGGGGGCCCGGACACTGAAGCTTTCTTT. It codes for CASSPTRTGGPDTEAFF.

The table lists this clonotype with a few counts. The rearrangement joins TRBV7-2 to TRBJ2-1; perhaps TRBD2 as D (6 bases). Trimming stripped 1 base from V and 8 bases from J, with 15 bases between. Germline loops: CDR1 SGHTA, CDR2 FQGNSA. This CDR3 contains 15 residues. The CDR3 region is CASSLVIGSMYEQFF. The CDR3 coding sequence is TGTGCCAGCAGCTTAGTAATCGGGAGTATGTATGAGCAGTTCTTC.

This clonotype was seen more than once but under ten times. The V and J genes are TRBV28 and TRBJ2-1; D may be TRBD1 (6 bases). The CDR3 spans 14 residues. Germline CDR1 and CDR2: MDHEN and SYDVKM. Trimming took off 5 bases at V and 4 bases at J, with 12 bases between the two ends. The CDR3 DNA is TGTGCCAGCAGTGTACCGGGACAATACAATGAGCAGTTCTTC. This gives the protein CASSVPGQYNEQFF.

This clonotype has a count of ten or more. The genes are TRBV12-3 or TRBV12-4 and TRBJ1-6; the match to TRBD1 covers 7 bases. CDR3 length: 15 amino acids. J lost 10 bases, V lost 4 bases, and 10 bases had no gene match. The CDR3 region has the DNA TGTGCCAGCAGTTCAGGGGGGCCTGTCGGGTCACCCCTCCACTTT. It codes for CASSSGGPVGSPLHF.

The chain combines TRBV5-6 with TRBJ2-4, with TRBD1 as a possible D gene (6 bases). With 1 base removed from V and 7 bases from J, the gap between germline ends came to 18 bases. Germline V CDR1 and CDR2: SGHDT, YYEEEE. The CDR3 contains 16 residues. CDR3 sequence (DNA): TGTGCCAGCAGCTTGTCCCCCGCAGGGGAAGGGAACATTCAGTACTTC. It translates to CASSLSPAGEGNIQYF.

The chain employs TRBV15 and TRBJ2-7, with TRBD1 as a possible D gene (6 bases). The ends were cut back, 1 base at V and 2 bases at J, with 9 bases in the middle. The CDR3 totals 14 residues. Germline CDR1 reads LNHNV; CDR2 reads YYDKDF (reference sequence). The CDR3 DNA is TGTGCCACCAGCAGAGGAGGGGGTGCCTACGAGCAGTACTTC. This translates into CATSRGGGAYEQYF.

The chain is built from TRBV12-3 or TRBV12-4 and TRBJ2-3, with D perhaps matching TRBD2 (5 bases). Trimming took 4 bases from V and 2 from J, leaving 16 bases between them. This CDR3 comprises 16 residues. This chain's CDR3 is CASSSTRGGLTDTQYF. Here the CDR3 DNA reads TGTGCCAGCAGTTCCACCCGGGGTGGACTCACAGATACGCAGTATTTT.

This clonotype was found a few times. The CDR3 sequence: CASRLAGTEGGTQYF. The DNA of the CDR3 is TGTGCCAGCAGATTAGCGGGGACTGAAGGGGGGACCCAGTACTTC. V usage is TRBV25-1 and J usage is TRBJ2-5, with 8 positions matching TRBD2. The CDR3 consists of 15 residues. From germline, CDR1 is MGHDK and CDR2 SYGVNS. V shed 6 bases, J shed 7 bases, and the junction held 13 bases outside the gene matches.

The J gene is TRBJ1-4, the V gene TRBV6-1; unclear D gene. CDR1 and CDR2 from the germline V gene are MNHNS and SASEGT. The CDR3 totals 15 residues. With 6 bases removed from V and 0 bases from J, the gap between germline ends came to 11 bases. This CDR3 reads CASSRLGATNEKLFF. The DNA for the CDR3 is TGTGCCAGCAGCCGCCTTGGGGCAACTAATGAAAAACTGTTTTTT.

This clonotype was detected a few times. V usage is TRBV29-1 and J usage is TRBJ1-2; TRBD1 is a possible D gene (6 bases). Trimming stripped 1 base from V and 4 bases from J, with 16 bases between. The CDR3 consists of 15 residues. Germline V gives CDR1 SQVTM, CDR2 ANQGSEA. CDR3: CSVEGTAGEAYGYTF. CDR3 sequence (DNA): TGCAGCGTTGAAGGAACGGCAGGGGAGGCCTATGGCTACACCTTC.

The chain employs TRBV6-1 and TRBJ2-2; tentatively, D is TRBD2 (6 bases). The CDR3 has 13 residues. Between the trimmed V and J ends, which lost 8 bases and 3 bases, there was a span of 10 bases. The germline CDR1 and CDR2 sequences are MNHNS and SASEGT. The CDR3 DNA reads TGTGCCAGCGGCGGGACCGACACCGGGGAGCTGTTTTTT. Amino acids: CASGGTDTGELFF.

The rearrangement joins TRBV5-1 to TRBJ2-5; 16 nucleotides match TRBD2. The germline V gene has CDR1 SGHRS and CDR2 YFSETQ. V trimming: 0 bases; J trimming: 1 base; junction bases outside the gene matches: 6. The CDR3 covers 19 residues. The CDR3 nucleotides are TGCGCCAGCAGCTTGGTTGAGGGACTAGCGGGAGGGCTCCAAGAGACCCAGTACTTC. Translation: CASSLVEGLAGGLQETQYF. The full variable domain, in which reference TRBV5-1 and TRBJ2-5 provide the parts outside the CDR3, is KAGVTQTPRYLIKTRGQQVTLSCSPISGHRSVSWYQQTPGQGLQFLFEYFSETQRNKGNFPGRFSGRQFSNSRSEMNVSTLELGDSALYLCASSLVEGLAGGLQETQYFGPGTRLLVL.

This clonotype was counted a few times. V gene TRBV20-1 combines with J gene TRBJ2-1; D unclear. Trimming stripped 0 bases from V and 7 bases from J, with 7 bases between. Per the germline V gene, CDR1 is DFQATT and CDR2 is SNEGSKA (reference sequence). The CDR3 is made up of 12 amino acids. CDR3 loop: CSARELANEQFF. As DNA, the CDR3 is TGCAGTGCTAGAGAGCTGGCGAATGAGCAGTTCTTC.

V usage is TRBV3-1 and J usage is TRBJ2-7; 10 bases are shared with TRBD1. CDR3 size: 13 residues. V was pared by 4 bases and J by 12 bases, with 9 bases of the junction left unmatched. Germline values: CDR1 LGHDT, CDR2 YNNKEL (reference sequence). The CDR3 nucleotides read TGTGCCAGCAGCCTTGGGGGACAGGGGATGAGGTACGTC. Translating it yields CASSLGGQGMRYV.

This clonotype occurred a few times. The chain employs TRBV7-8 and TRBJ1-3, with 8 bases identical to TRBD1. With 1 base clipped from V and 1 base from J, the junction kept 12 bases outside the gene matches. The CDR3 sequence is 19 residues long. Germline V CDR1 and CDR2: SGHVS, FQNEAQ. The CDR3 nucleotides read TGTGCCAGCAGCTTAGTAGTGGGACAGGCTAGGGGATCTGGAAACACCATATATTTT. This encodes CASSLVVGQARGSGNTIYF.